This TCR beta chain was observed in a study of breast tumors, draining lymph nodes, adjacent tissues. Study-level findings and limits: Compared with lymph nodes, tumors were less diverse; compared with nontumor tissue, more. Tumor T cell lymph node origin was a supported hypothesis, not proven. Most tumor T cells seemingly derive from lymph node, then expand in tumor. Luminal-like breast cancer showed significantly greater tumor-nontumor repertoire similarity than basal-like breast cancer did.

TCRdb independently ran MiXCR on the multiplex PCR reads; one entry per CDR3 protein. The top ten hold approximately 40% of the sample, which has about 13,000 distinct CDR3 sequences, approximately 46% seen once. This clonotype was seen a few times. The antigen remains unidentified. CDR3 length: 13 amino acids. Looked up from germline, CDR1 is MNHEY and CDR2 is SVGAGI. The sample taken for sequencing was tumor-adjacent breast tissue. This TCR derives from a female donor with breast cancer. Some clones in this sample may be carry-over from other donors' samples. This chain joins TRBV6-5 and TRBJ2-6; a possible D gene is TRBD2 (6 bases). The CDR3 is CASRRAGANVLTF. The DNA for the CDR3 is TGTGCAAGCCGGAGGGCTGGGGCCAACGTCCTGACTTTC.